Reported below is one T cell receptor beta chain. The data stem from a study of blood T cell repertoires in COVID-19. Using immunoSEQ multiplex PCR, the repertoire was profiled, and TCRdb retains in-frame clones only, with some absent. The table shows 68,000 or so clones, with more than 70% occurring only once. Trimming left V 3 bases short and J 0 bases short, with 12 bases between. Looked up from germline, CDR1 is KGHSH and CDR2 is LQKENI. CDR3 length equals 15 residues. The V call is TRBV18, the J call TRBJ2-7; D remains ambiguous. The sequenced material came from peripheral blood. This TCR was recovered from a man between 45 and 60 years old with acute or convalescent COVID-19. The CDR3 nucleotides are TGTGCCAGCTCACCCTTGCCCGTTAGCTCCTACGAGCAGTACTTC. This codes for CASSPLPVSSYEQYF.